This T cell receptor beta chain was recovered during a study of shared clonotypes between healthy human individuals. Using immunoSEQ multiplex PCR, the repertoire was profiled, and TCRdb retains in-frame clones only, with some absent. The table includes hundreds of thousands of clones, approximately 75% detected once. The J segment lost 4 bases and the V segment lost 2 bases, leaving 3 bases of the junction unmatched. Germline V gene lookup returns CDR1 KGHSH and CDR2 LQKENI. The CDR3 contains 14 residues. Whole-study results and caveats: Shared clonotypes: 4.5% to 5% naive CD4, under 4% naive CD8, roughly 2.2% memory CD4, 0.4% to 0.5% memory CD8. It was the non-shared clonotypes that had lower generation probabilities than clonotypes shared by all four donors.

Note on this clone: The target antigen is unknown.

The chain is built from TRBV18 and TRBJ2-7; TRBD2 agrees at 9 bases. This receptor was identified in a woman in her 30s in good health. The source material was memory CD4+ T cells sorted from blood. The subset was: CD45RA-negative fraction. CDR3 nucleotides: TGTGCCAGCTCACCAGGGGCGGGAGGGTACGAGCAGTACTTC. Amino acid sequence: CASSPGAGGYEQYF.